This T cell receptor beta chain originates from a study of T cells in Graves' hyperthyroidism and ophthalmopathy. Lactation, pregnancy, other autoimmune disease or uncontrolled infection led to exclusion of patients. Approximately 10 ml of fresh peripheral blood supplied the PBMCs. Template material for amplifying TCR beta CDR3 regions consisted of RNA transcripts. An initial round of RT-PCR targeting the TCR CDR3 relied on the HTBI primer set. TCRdb called the multiplex PCR reads again in MiXCR, with one record for every CDR3 protein. The sample has hundreds of thousands of distinct CDR3 sequences, around 22% seen once. Many counts were recorded for this clonotype. The CDR3 is made up of 13 amino acids. The V end lost 6 bases, the J end lost 2 bases, and 10 bases lay between the germline ends. Germline V gene lookup returns CDR1 MNHEY and CDR2 SVGEGT.

The V gene is TRBV6-2 or TRBV6-3, the J gene TRBJ1-2; no reliable D call. The sequence was obtained from a woman under 40 with Graves' ophthalmopathy. The material sequenced was blood. CDR3 nucleotide sequence: TGTGCCAGCAGGGGTTACACGAACTATGGCTACACCTTC. It is translated as CASRGYTNYGYTF.